The 9 T cell receptor beta chains presented below share a single source sample, sequenced in a study of blood T cell repertoires in COVID-19. Sequenced by immunoSEQ multiplex PCR; TCRdb stores in-frame clones only, minus some. The sample shows 130,000 or so clones, 70% to 80% of them seen only once. Sequencing was carried out using peripheral blood. All receptors derive from a woman aged 70 to 79 with COVID-19, enrolled during active disease.

The V call is TRBV6-2 or TRBV6-3, the J call TRBJ2-7; 7 bases line up with TRBD1. The V segment lost 2 bases and the J segment 3 bases; nucleotides outside the gene matches: 7. This CDR3 contains 15 residues. Germline V CDR1 and CDR2: MNHEY, SVGEGT. This CDR3 is CASSYGRTGSYEQYF. The CDR3 bases are TGTGCCAGCAGTTACGGTCGGACAGGAAGCTACGAGCAGTACTTC.

About this clone itself: Other DNA variants within this sample encode the same CDR3. The gene calls are TRBV6-6 and TRBJ1-1; D not certain. This CDR3 contains 15 residues. Germline V lookup: CDR1 MNHNY, CDR2 SVGAGI (reference sequence). V was clipped by 0 bases and J by 2 bases, with 10 bases between them. The CDR3 loop reads CASSYSPGINTEAFF. The CDR3 DNA is TGTGCCAGCAGTTACTCGCCCGGGATAAACACTGAAGCTTTCTTT.

In DNA form, the CDR3 reads TGTGCCAGCTCACCCAAATACGAGCAGTACTTC. Translated, it gives CASSPKYEQYF. The rearrangement uses TRBV18 and TRBJ2-7; D not certain. This CDR3 contains 11 residues. Germline V CDR1 and CDR2: KGHSH, LQKENI. Trimming stripped 3 bases from V and 4 bases from J, with 4 bases between.

The CDR3: CASSPGRGASYEQYF. CDR3 in DNA: TGTGCCAGCAGCCCCGGGAGGGGGGCCTCCTACGAGCAGTACTTC. The chain is built from TRBV7-2 and TRBJ2-7, with TRBD2 identical over 8 bases. The CDR3 consists of 15 residues. V dropped 5 bases and J dropped 0; count of bases not matched to a gene: 6. CDR1 and CDR2 (germline): SGHTA, FQGNSA.

The chain joins TRBV5-1 to TRBJ1-1, with D unresolved. The CDR3 is made up of 13 amino acids. Between the trimmed V and J ends, which lost 0 bases and 7 bases, there was a span of 10 bases. Germline CDR1 SGHRS, CDR2 YFSETQ. CDR3 in DNA: TGCGCCAGCAGCTTGGAAAGATCGAGTGAAGCTTTCTTT. Translating gives CASSLERSSEAFF.

The chain is built from TRBV2 and TRBJ1-2, with D possibly being TRBD1 (5 bases). The germline V and J ends were trimmed by 6 bases and 4 bases, with 12 bases remaining between them. The CDR3 is made up of 13 amino acids. Germline V CDR1 and CDR2: SNHLY, FYNNEI. CDR3 in amino acids: CASRPTASYGYTF. DNA of the CDR3: TGTGCCAGCAGACCGACAGCCTCCTATGGCTACACCTTC.

The chain joins TRBV19 to TRBJ2-7; TRBD2 matches 13 bases. CDR1 LNHDA and CDR2 SQIVND come from the germline V gene (reference sequence). The CDR3 loop spans 19 amino acids. With V trimmed by 5 bases and J by 1 base, 14 bases remained unmatched. The CDR3 loop is CASSAPAGGLAGVSYEQYF. The CDR3 DNA reads TGTGCCAGTAGTGCTCCCGCCGGTGGACTAGCGGGGGTTTCCTACGAGCAGTACTTC. Together with reference TRBV19 and TRBJ2-7, the CDR3 gives the full variable domain: DGGITQSPKYLFRKEGQNVTLSCEQNLNHDAMYWYRQDPGQGLRLIYYSQIVNDFQKGDIAEGYSVSREKKESFPLTVTSAQKNPTAFYLCASSAPAGGLAGVSYEQYFGPGTRLTVT.

This clone appeared a single time. The chain is built from TRBV9 and TRBJ1-6; TRBD1 matches at 9 bases. Germline trimming cut 3 bases from V and 9 bases from J; bases unmatched to any gene: 4. Germline loops: CDR1 SGDLS, CDR2 YYNGEE. This CDR3 contains 14 residues. The CDR3 sequence: CASSGGDRASPLHF. The CDR3 nucleotides are TGTGCCAGCAGCGGGGGGGACAGGGCTTCACCCCTCCACTTT.

This clone was seen more than once but under ten times. This chain joins TRBV19 and TRBJ2-1; 9 bases match TRBD2. After removal of 8 bases from V and 2 bases from J, the junction contained 1 base not matched to a gene. Germline assignment: CDR1 LNHDA and CDR2 SQIVND (reference sequence). This CDR3 region has 13 residues. The DNA of the CDR3 is TGTGCCAGTCGACTAGCGGCCTACAATGAGCAGTTCTTC. This sequence encodes CASRLAAYNEQFF.